The 25 T cell receptor beta chains listed next were all sequenced from one sample in a study of shared clonotypes between healthy human individuals. Sequencing was performed with immunoSEQ multiplex PCR; in TCRdb, only in-frame clones are kept and a portion is missing. Among approximately 440,000 clones, more than 70% were seen once, and the ten largest hold 12%. Input material: PBMCs. These receptor sequences come from a woman in her 40s in good health. Some clones in this sample may be carry-over from other donors' samples.

The genes are TRBV7-2 and TRBJ2-7; 7 bases are shared with TRBD1. The germline CDR1 and CDR2 sequences are SGHTA and FQGNSA. The length of the CDR3 is 12 residues. V shed 5 bases, J shed 4 bases, and the junction held 2 bases outside the gene matches. CDR3 residues: CASSKTGYEQYF. The DNA of the CDR3 is TGTGCCAGCAGCAAGACAGGGTACGAGCAGTACTTC.

The rearrangement joins TRBV5-1 to TRBJ2-5, with TRBD2 matching over 7 bases. J gave up 3 bases and V 3 bases, and 5 bases lay outside the gene matches. This CDR3 region has 14 residues. Germline V gene sequence: CDR1 SGHRS, CDR2 YFSETQ. CDR3 region: CASSWASGEETQYF. CDR3 DNA sequence: TGCGCCAGCAGCTGGGCTAGCGGAGAAGAGACCCAGTACTTC.

Concerning this clone: This may be a read error: a much more frequent sequence differs by one nucleotide. Within the sample, other DNA sequences also encode this same CDR3. The chain employs TRBV7-2 and TRBJ2-7; no clear D gene. The V and J ends lost 1 base and 5 bases respectively, with 3 bases between them. The CDR3 covers 11 residues. The germline V gene has CDR1 SGHTA and CDR2 FQGNSA. The CDR3 is CASSLVNEQYF. The CDR3 DNA sequence: TGTGCCAGCAGCTTAGTCAACGAGCAGTACTTC.

Only a few counts were recorded for this clone. V and J are TRBV27 and TRBJ1-4, with D perhaps matching TRBD1 (6 bases). Trimming cost V 5 bases and J 3 bases, with 13 bases left between them. Germline values: CDR1 MNHEY, CDR2 SMNVEV (reference sequence). The CDR3 is 15 residues long. CDR3 in amino acids: CASSPRGWSNEKLFF. The CDR3, as DNA: TGTGCCAGCAGTCCGAGGGGGTGGTCTAATGAAAAACTGTTTTTT.

This chain links TRBV29-1 with TRBJ2-2, with a weak D call TRBD1 (6 bases). CDR3 length: 13 residues. Per germline, CDR1 SQVTM and CDR2 ANQGSEA. V was cut by 5 bases and J by 1 base, with 8 bases left in between. The CDR3 sequence: CSVSGQNTGELFF. The CDR3, as DNA: TGCAGCGTTTCGGGACAGAACACCGGGGAGCTGTTTTTT.

This chain joins TRBV5-1 and TRBJ2-4, with 8 bases matching TRBD1. In germline, CDR1 is SGHRS, CDR2 YFSETQ. CDR3 length: 14 amino acids. The V gene end was trimmed by 4 bases and the J gene end by 8 bases; junction bases not matched to a gene: 8. CDR3 DNA: TGCGCCAGCAGCCCGGGACAGGAACGAGACATTCAGTACTTC. Translation gives CASSPGQERDIQYF.

In regard to this clone: One junction end disagrees with the germline gene, perhaps due to a read error. J is TRBJ1-3 and V is TRBV6-5, with D perhaps TRBD1 (6 bases). Germline V lookup: CDR1 MNHEY, CDR2 SVGAGI. CDR3 size: 13 residues. The CDR3 nucleotides are TGTGCCAGCAGTAGTTCATACCGGGACAAATTGAGGTTT. It encodes CASSSSYRDKLRF.

The CDR3 nucleotides are TGCGCCAGCAGCCGACTAGCGGGGACAGATACGCAGTATTTT. This translates into CASSRLAGTDTQYF. The rearrangement links TRBV4-1 to TRBJ2-3; 11 positions agree with TRBD2. The V gene's germline CDR1 is MGHRA and CDR2 YSYEKL. The length of the CDR3 is 14 residues. Germline trimming cut 4 bases from V and 3 bases from J; bases unmatched to any gene: 0.

This clone has at least ten counts. The identical CDR3 is also encoded by other nucleotide sequences in the sample. V gene TRBV10-3 combines with J gene TRBJ2-1, with 9 bases fitting TRBD2. The CDR3 covers 16 residues. CDR1 ENHRY and CDR2 SYGVKD come from the germline V gene. Germline trimming cut 11 bases from V and 0 bases from J; bases unmatched to any gene: 11. As DNA, the CDR3 is TGTGCCTCGGGACTAGCCAGTGTTAGCTCCTACAATGAGCAGTTCTTC. It translates to CASGLASVSSYNEQFF.

This chain connects TRBV9 to TRBJ2-5; tentatively, D is TRBD1 or TRBD2 (5 bases each). The V end was cut by 4 bases, the J end by 2 bases, with 24 bases between. CDR1 and CDR2 (germline): SGDLS, YYNGEE. The CDR3 is 18 residues long. The CDR3 DNA sequence: TGTGCCAGCAGCCCCTCGGGGATGCCGGGACCCCTACAAGAGACCCAGTACTTC. Translation gives CASSPSGMPGPLQETQYF.

Comments on this clone: This likely stems from a read error, as it lies one base from a far larger clone. The chain combines TRBV4-1 with TRBJ2-7; D ambiguous. The V gene lost 1 base and the J gene lost 1 base, with 11 bases spanning the gap. The length of the CDR3 is 15 residues. Per germline, CDR1 MGHRA and CDR2 YSYEKL. The CDR3 reads CASSQGGLSSYEQYF. Written as DNA, the CDR3 is TGCGCCAGCAGCCAAGGCGGCTTGTCTTCCTACGAGCAGTACTTC.

This clone was seen a handful of times. The rearrangement links TRBV5-1 to TRBJ1-4, with D tentatively TRBD1 (5 bases). The ends were cut back, 4 bases at V and 4 bases at J, with 14 bases in the middle. Germline-derived CDR1 and CDR2 are SGHRS and YFSETQ. The CDR3 contains 15 residues. CDR3 region: CASSRNQGHNEKLFF. In nucleotides, the CDR3 is TGCGCCAGCAGCCGAAATCAGGGTCATAATGAAAAACTGTTTTTT. The full variable domain, completed using reference TRBV5-1 and TRBJ1-4, is KAGVTQTPRYLIKTRGQQVTLSCSPISGHRSVSWYQQTPGQGLQFLFEYFSETQRNKGNFPGRFSGRQFSNSRSEMNVSTLELGDSALYLCASSRNQGHNEKLFFGSGTQLSVL.

The V gene is TRBV28, the J gene TRBJ1-4, with a tentative D call TRBD1 (6 bases). Trimming took 6 bases from V and 0 from J, leaving 8 bases between them. The germline gives CDR1 MDHEN, CDR2 SYDVKM. CDR3 length: 14 residues. The CDR3 here is CASSPGATNEKLFF. The CDR3 nucleotides are TGTGCCAGCAGCCCAGGGGCAACTAATGAAAAACTGTTTTTT.

This clone was found a few times. This chain links TRBV18 with TRBJ1-1, with D perhaps matching TRBD1 (5 bases). This CDR3 has 15 amino acids. CDR1 and CDR2 (germline): KGHSH, LQKENI. Trimming removed 4 bases from V and 2 bases from J, with 14 bases in between. The CDR3 coding sequence is TGTGCCAGCTCACTCGACAGTCGCTTAAACACTGAAGCTTTCTTT. Translation: CASSLDSRLNTEAFF.

This clone was detected ten times or more. Other DNA sequences in the same sample also yield this CDR3. The chain combines TRBV5-1 with TRBJ2-7; 8 bases match TRBD1. The germline V gene has CDR1 SGHRS and CDR2 YFSETQ. With 0 bases clipped from V and 2 bases from J, the junction kept 4 bases outside the gene matches. CDR3 size: 15 residues. The CDR3 nucleotides read TGCGCCAGCAGCTTGGCCAGGGACAGGACCTACGAGCAGTACTTC. Translating gives CASSLARDRTYEQYF.

The chain uses TRBV19 and TRBJ1-1; D perhaps matches TRBD1 (5 bases). Germline CDR1 and CDR2: LNHDA and SQIVND (reference sequence). The V end lost 8 bases, the J end lost 4 bases, and 20 bases lay between the germline ends. The CDR3 runs 15 residues. The CDR3 coding sequence is TGTGCCAGTCAAAAAAAGGGGACGCCAGGCACTGAAGCTTTCTTT. This codes for CASQKKGTPGTEAFF. Together with reference TRBV19 and TRBJ1-1, the CDR3 gives the full variable domain: DGGITQSPKYLFRKEGQNVTLSCEQNLNHDAMYWYRQDPGQGLRLIYYSQIVNDFQKGDIAEGYSVSREKKESFPLTVTSAQKNPTAFYLCASQKKGTPGTEAFFGQGTRLTVV.

This clone occurred many times. This chain joins TRBV5-1 and TRBJ1-1; 10 bases align to TRBD1. Germline trimming cut 0 bases from V and 8 bases from J; bases unmatched to any gene: 10. Germline CDR1 reads SGHRS; CDR2 reads YFSETQ. This CDR3 spans 16 amino acids. CDR3 amino acids: CASSLAGTGAPDEAFF. Here the CDR3 DNA reads TGCGCCAGCAGCTTGGCCGGGACAGGGGCGCCAGACGAAGCTTTCTTT.

The chain employs TRBV18 and TRBJ2-7; 9 bases align to TRBD2. The CDR3 extends over 16 amino acids. J lost 3 bases, V lost 2 bases, and 8 bases had no gene match. From germline, CDR1 is KGHSH and CDR2 LQKENI. In nucleotides, the CDR3 is TGTGCCAGCTCACCAGGAGGAAGTAGCGGGAGCTACGAGCAGTACTTC. Its protein product is CASSPGGSSGSYEQYF.

The rearrangement uses TRBV7-9 and TRBJ1-2; 12 bases agree with TRBD1. V shed 7 bases and J 4 bases; nucleotides not matched to a gene: 10. The CDR3 consists of 16 residues. Looked up from germline, CDR1 is SEHNR and CDR2 is FQNEAQ (reference sequence). CDR3: CASKPSGQGASYGYTF. The CDR3, as DNA: TGTGCCAGCAAACCATCGGGACAGGGGGCTTCCTATGGCTACACCTTC.

Ten or more counts support this clone. The rearrangement uses TRBV11-3 and TRBJ2-5; maybe TRBD2 (7 bases). Looked up from germline, CDR1 is SGHNT and CDR2 is YENEEA. The CDR3 spans 14 residues. Between the trimmed V and J ends, which lost 1 base and 7 bases, there was a span of 13 bases. The CDR3: CASSLGGGSGTQYF. The CDR3 DNA is TGTGCCAGCAGCTTAGGGGGGGGCTCCGGGACCCAGTACTTC.

Many counts were recorded for this clone. The rearrangement uses TRBV7-9 and TRBJ1-5, with no clear D. The CDR3 runs 13 residues. Germline V gene lookup returns CDR1 SEHNR and CDR2 FQNEAQ (reference sequence). Trimming shortened V by 4 bases and J by 6 bases, and 10 bases separated the two germline ends. CDR3 nucleotide sequence: TGTGCCAGCAGCTCCCCGGACGGTCAGCCCCAGCATTTT. Encoded protein: CASSSPDGQPQHF.

Only a few counts were recorded for this clone. The genes are TRBV4-3 and TRBJ2-2; maybe TRBD2 (5 bases). CDR1 is LGHNA, CDR2 YSLEER, per germline. Trimming removed 2 bases at V and 6 bases at J, with 10 bases between. The CDR3 consists of 14 residues. CDR3 nucleotide sequence: TGCGCCAGCAGCCAACTAGCTGCCTCCGGGGAGCTGTTTTTT. Protein product: CASSQLAASGELFF.

The V gene is TRBV5-4, the J gene TRBJ2-7, with D possibly TRBD1 on 6 matching bases. Germline CDR1 and CDR2: SGHNT and YYREEE (reference sequence). The CDR3 extends over 14 amino acids. Trimming cost V 0 bases and J 4 bases, with 11 bases left between them. The CDR3 region is CASSLDQGRYEQYF. The CDR3 bases are TGTGCCAGCAGCTTGGATCAGGGGAGATACGAGCAGTACTTC.

V is TRBV29-1 and J is TRBJ1-2; TRBD1 is a possible D gene (6 bases). CDR3 length equals 13 residues. Trimming stripped 7 bases from V and 2 bases from J, with 14 bases between. Germline V lookup: CDR1 SQVTM, CDR2 ANQGSEA. The CDR3 reads CSAQPGQNYGYTF. The CDR3 DNA is TGCAGCGCCCAACCAGGACAGAACTATGGCTACACCTTC. The entire variable domain, with the rest obtained from reference TRBV29-1 and TRBJ1-2, is as follows: SAVISQKPSRDICQRGTSLTIQCQVDSQVTMMFWYRQQPGQSLTLIATANQGSEATYESGFVIDKFPISRPNLTFSTLTVSNMSPEDSSIYLCSAQPGQNYGYTFGSGTRLTVV.

V and J are TRBV7-2 and TRBJ2-7; D is undetermined. Trimming left V 5 bases short and J 6 bases short, with 17 bases between. CDR3 length: 14 residues. Germline V gives CDR1 SGHTA, CDR2 FQGNSA. The CDR3 here is CASSPLAPEAEQYF. In DNA form, the CDR3 reads TGTGCCAGCAGCCCCCTGGCACCTGAAGCCGAGCAGTACTTC.